The 6 T cell receptor beta chains reported below all come from one sample, sequenced in a study of blood T cells in healthy people across ages. Primers used in a second PCR of about 6 to 11 cycles were a sample-barcoded 5' primer and a J-beta primer mix. TCRdb recomputed calls from the 5' RACE reads with MiXCR, one row per CDR3 protein. The table records 1,300,000 or so distinct CDR3 sequences, approximately 59% of them present only once. The sample taken for sequencing was blood. The receptor source for this set is a man aged 18 to 29 in good health.

The sample holds a few counts of this clonotype. This chain joins TRBV7-2 and TRBJ2-1, with D possibly TRBD2 on 6 matching bases. Trimming cost V 2 bases and J 14 bases, with 10 bases left between them. The germline V gene encodes CDR1 SGHTA and CDR2 FQGNSA. CDR3 length: 11 residues. Written as DNA, the CDR3 is TGTGCCAGCAGCTTATCGCGGGAAAAGTTCTTC. Translation: CASSLSREKFF.

The chain recombines TRBV15 with TRBJ1-2; D is perhaps TRBD1 (5 bases). Per germline, CDR1 LNHNV and CDR2 YYDKDF (reference sequence). V was trimmed by 1 base and J by 8 bases, leaving 11 bases between them. The CDR3 has 13 residues. The CDR3 DNA sequence: TGTGCCACCAGCAGAGGTGGACAACGAGGCTACACCTTC. It specifies CATSRGGQRGYTF.

The CDR3 spells CASSQKVRGPTEAFF. For the CDR3, the DNA is TGTGCCAGCAGCCAAAAGGTCAGGGGACCCACTGAAGCTTTCTTT. The V and J genes are TRBV3-1 and TRBJ1-1, with D tentatively TRBD1 (6 bases). Germline V gene data show CDR1 as LGHDT and CDR2 as YNNKEL (reference sequence). V dropped 2 bases and J dropped 4 bases, with 14 bases sitting between them. The CDR3 is 15 amino acids.

This clonotype was detected only a few times. The chain has TRBV29-1 and TRBJ2-5; TRBD2 aligns across 8 bases. The V gene's germline CDR1 is SQVTM and CDR2 ANQGSEA. The CDR3 loop spans 13 amino acids. J lost 1 base, V lost 6 bases, and 4 bases had no gene match. In DNA form, the CDR3 reads TGCAGCGTACCGCGGGGGGTCCAAGAGACCCAGTACTTC. As protein: CSVPRGVQETQYF.

The chain couples TRBV15 to TRBJ2-3; D remains unclear. Trimming stripped 1 base from V and 2 bases from J, with 7 bases between. CDR1 and CDR2 (germline): LNHNV, YYDKDF (reference sequence). This CDR3 has 14 amino acids. CDR3 in amino acids: CATSRVPLTDTQYF. CDR3 bases: TGTGCCACCAGCAGAGTGCCCCTCACAGATACGCAGTATTTT.

This clonotype appeared a few times. This chain uses TRBV4-1 with TRBJ1-6; the D is unclear. The germline V gene encodes CDR1 MGHRA and CDR2 YSYEKL. This CDR3 has 17 amino acids. V was pared by 1 base and J by 1 base, with 11 bases between. The DNA for the CDR3 is TGCGCCAGCAGCCAAGTGTGGCCCGAGTCCTATAATTCACCCCTCCACTTT. The encoded protein is CASSQVWPESYNSPLHF.